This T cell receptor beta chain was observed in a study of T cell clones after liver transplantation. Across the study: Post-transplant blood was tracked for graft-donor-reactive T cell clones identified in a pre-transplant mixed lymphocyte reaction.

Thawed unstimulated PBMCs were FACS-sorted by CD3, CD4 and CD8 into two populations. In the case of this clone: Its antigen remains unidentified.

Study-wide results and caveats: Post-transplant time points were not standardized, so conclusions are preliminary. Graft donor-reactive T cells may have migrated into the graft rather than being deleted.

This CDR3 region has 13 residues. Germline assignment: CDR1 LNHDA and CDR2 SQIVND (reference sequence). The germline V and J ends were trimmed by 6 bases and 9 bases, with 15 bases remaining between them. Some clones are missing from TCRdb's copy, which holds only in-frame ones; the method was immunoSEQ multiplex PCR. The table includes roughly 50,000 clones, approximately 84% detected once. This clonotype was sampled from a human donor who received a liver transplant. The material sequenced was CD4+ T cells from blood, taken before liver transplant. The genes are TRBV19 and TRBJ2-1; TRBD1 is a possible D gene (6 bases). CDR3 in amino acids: CASSLQGKSEQFF. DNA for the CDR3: TGTGCCAGTAGCCTACAGGGTAAGAGTGAGCAGTTCTTC.